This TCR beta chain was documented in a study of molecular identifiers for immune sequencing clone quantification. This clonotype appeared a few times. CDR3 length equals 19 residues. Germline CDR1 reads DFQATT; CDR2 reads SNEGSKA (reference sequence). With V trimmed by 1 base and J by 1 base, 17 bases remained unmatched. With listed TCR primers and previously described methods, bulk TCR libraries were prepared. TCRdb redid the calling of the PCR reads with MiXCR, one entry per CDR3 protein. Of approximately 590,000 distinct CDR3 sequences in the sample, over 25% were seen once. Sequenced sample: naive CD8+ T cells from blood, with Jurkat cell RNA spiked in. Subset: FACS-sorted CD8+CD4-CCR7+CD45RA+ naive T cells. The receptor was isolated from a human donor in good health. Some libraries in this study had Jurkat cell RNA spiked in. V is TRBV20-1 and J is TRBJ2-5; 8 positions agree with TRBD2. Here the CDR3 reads CSARGFGLRNSGIQETQYF. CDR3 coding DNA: TGCAGTGCTAGAGGTTTTGGGCTAAGGAATAGCGGGATCCAAGAGACCCAGTACTTC.